This T cell receptor (beta chain) was captured by sequencing in a study of blood T cell repertoires in COVID-19. The CDR3 runs 16 residues. V trimming: 2 bases; J trimming: 0 bases; junction bases outside the gene matches: 6. The germline V gene has CDR1 MNHEY and CDR2 SVGEGT. Sequencing was performed with immunoSEQ multiplex PCR; in TCRdb, only in-frame clones are kept and a portion is missing. The table shows just under 85,000 clones, with over 70% occurring only once. This chain joins TRBV6-2 or TRBV6-3 and TRBJ1-1, with 7 bases identical to TRBD1. Sequences were obtained from peripheral blood. The clonotype originates from a woman in her fifties or sixties with acute or convalescent COVID-19. CDR3 sequence (DNA): TGTGCCAGCAGTTACATCCTGACAGGGCTGAACACTGAAGCTTTCTTT. Amino acid sequence: CASSYILTGLNTEAFF.